This T cell receptor (beta chain) was profiled in a study of molecular identifiers for immune sequencing clone quantification. Whole-study results and caveats: Clonotypes surpassing 20 RNA copies contained over 98% of effector molecules, versus under 1% in naive cells. Identical TCR molecules sharing a barcode could underestimate highly expanded clone sizes.

Naive CD8 T cells were picked out by sorting for CD8+CD4-CCR7+CD45RA+. Previously reported methods and listed TCR primers produced the bulk TCR libraries. One entry per CDR3 protein, called by TCRdb with MiXCR from the PCR reads. The sample includes about 640,000 distinct CDR3 sequences, 20% of them seen just once. Trimming removed 0 bases at V and 9 bases at J, with 14 bases between. Germline loops: CDR1 LGHNA, CDR2 YSLEER. This CDR3 contains 14 residues. This clonotype was detected once. The antigen is undetermined. This sequence may be a read error, since a much larger clone differs from it by one base.

This chain uses TRBV4-3 with TRBJ1-1; tentatively, D is TRBD1 (5 bases). Sequencing used naive CD8+ T cells from blood, with Jurkat cell RNA spiked in. Subset specified: FACS-sorted CD8+CD4-CCR7+CD45RA+ naive T cells. The sequence came from a human donor in good health. Some libraries in this study had Jurkat cell RNA spiked in. This CDR3 reads CASSQDAGRRKAFF. The CDR3 DNA is TGCGCCAGCAGCCAAGATGCGGGACGGCGAAAAGCTTTCTTT.